This TCR beta chain appears in the sequencing data of a study of cytomegalovirus exposure and HLA in healthy donors (dated 2017 in TCRdb). With regard to the full study: According to an earlier analysis of several hundred of the donors, about 170 million T cells yielded 95 million to 140 million unique TCR beta sequences and approximately 300 Gb of sequence data. All discovery cohort repertoires had been generated on a single sequencing platform. Donor age, sex, ethnicity and CMV serostatus were collected together with the repertoire data. Besides the first cohort of roughly 640 subjects, a separate validation cohort made up of 120 different subjects was used. Of the approximately 400 genotyped donors, 65% to 90% fell in the genetic ancestry cluster associated with self-reported Caucasian donors. Several DR-DQ haplotypes were handled as single units for association and clustering because linkage in the cohort was strong. The study profiled the T cell repertoires of under 700 subjects by immunosequencing and related them to cytomegalovirus serostatus. Roughly 320 gigabases of sequencing data and around 85 million unique TCR sequences made up an early release that covered 640 HLA-typed donors. Across 398 genotyped donors of the cohort, an average of approximately 240,000 unique TCR beta nucleotide sequences per donor were sequenced, and 15% to 20% of those sequences were non-productive. HLA typing included class I and class II loci at four-digit resolution. A later analysis re-examined previously published TCR beta repertoires from more than 650 donors and added high-resolution HLA genotyping to investigate patterns of TCR occurrence. Typing coverage differed by locus: A, B, C, DRB1 and DQB1 were typed in about 629-640 donors, DQA1 in roughly 500, DPA1 in 606, and DPB1 in 400 to 480. To predict cytomegalovirus infection status, the study brought together high-throughput TCR immunosequencing, statistical association of individual TCRs with disease status, and machine learning. In the later analysis, no new phenotypic data were used to find candidate immune exposures; instead, reliance was placed on TCR beta sequences and their occurrence across donors. A later genetic analysis took genome-wide SNP genotypes for about three fifths of the 666 donors and used that subset as a discovery cohort. The study was designed to test whether signatures of past pathogen exposure could be identified by cataloging public T cell receptors. To decide whether each TCR beta V gene segment behaved as functional or pseudogenic, an earlier analysis of approximately 620 of the donors relied on high-throughput TCR beta sequencing. What the research found in general, with its limitations: Because some donors lacked HLA typing at each locus, the association tests relied only on the typed subset. A later analysis found that HLA-associated TCR beta chains were more clonally expanded and had lower generation probabilities than equally common non-associated chains. Most CMV-associated TCR beta chains appeared to be HLA-restricted in a later analysis, and the HLA associations seemed to be driven largely by CMV exposure. Linkage disequilibrium might explain the correlated functional status among segregating V segments, but an unknown experimental factor could not be ruled out. According to a later genetic analysis, donors in an Asian-associated ancestry cluster had fewer N-insertions in productive TCRs than the approximately 670-donor mean. In an earlier analysis of fewer than 750 of the donors, most TCR beta V segments were observed in productive rearrangements about 87% or about 30% of the time, broadly matching IMGT annotations. Across donors, most TCR sequences were observed very rarely, whereas some public TCRs were present in many individuals. In both the original and validation cohorts, the classifier was reported to diagnose cytomegalovirus status with high specificity and sensitivity. This cohort had only TCR beta chains sequenced, and the lack of alpha or paired-chain data limited which features could be detected. In vitro tests confirmed that three of the cytomegalovirus-associated TCR beta chains recognize cytomegalovirus antigens. A further reported finding was that TCR beta sequences accurately predicted the HLA-A and HLA-B alleles for most subjects in the first cohort. Specific HLA alleles were associated with 16,951 TCR beta sequences at a false discovery rate of 0.05 in a later analysis. Strong co-occurrence of HLA alleles, especially DR and DQ, made assigning TCR associations to individual alleles difficult. Some IMGT-functional V segments, including TRBV6-2 and TRBV6-3, could not be told apart with the 87-base-pair reads, so those segments were excluded. For the cohort, immune exposure information was limited to CMV serostatus. V-gene and J-gene trimming of TCR beta chains was associated with a missense DCLRE1C variant in a later genetic analysis, and the association was replicated in an independent cohort. The authors suggested that the approach could potentially be extended to other disease states and immunological phenotypes. The earlier analysis of about 600 of the donors excluded about 16 rarely observed V segments, including chromosome 9 orphons, because counts were too low. Sequencing depth was assumed to be roughly uniform across donors in the presence/absence analyses, though that assumption may not hold. In a later analysis, TCR association rates were found to vary across HLA loci, with the most associated TCRs seen for DRB1 alleles and the fewest for HLA-C alleles. In the study, around 160 TCR beta chains were listed as associated with cytomegalovirus. In a later analysis, several top co-occurrence clusters were reported to appear linked to parvovirus B19, influenza, CMV and Epstein-Barr virus. A cluster of highly shared sequence variants was judged likely to represent a technical artifact of the sequencing pipeline.

Libraries came from the immunoSEQ multiplex PCR assay. For the multiplex PCR, a mixture combining 60 forward primers for TCR Vbeta segments and 13 reverse primers for TCR Jbeta segments was used. The CDR3 region of rearranged TCR beta genes was amplified from genomic DNA with a multiplex PCR assay. The amplified TCR beta libraries were sequenced on the Illumina HiSeq System as 87-base-pair reads. Processing in the source paper ran as follows. In a later analysis, about 80 million unique TCR beta chains were counted across the approximately 620 repertoires, and about 9.9 million of these chains were shared by at least two donors. Raw reads were error-corrected and collapsed into unique sequences by a nearest-neighbor algorithm in which closely related sequences were merged to remove PCR and sequencing errors. To assign V, D and J gene segments, CDR3 sequences were aligned to IMGT reference sequences. For a sequence to be retained, a match of at least six nucleotides was required to both a V gene segment and a J gene segment. Rearrangements were called productive when the CDR3 lacked stop codons and stayed in frame with V and J; all others were non-productive. Following IMGT convention, CDR3 was defined as the stretch from the second conserved V-encoded cysteine to the conserved J-encoded phenylalanine. The earlier analysis of about 610 of the donors excluded any sequence lacking an unambiguous match to a single V gene segment. In an earlier analysis of some 590 of the donors, V segments were called functional above 56.7% productive rearrangements and were called segregating when the between-donor standard deviation exceeded 5%. A statistical classification framework was built to diagnose cytomegalovirus status from the catalog of TCR beta chain sequences. A later analysis assigned V and J genes by comparing TCR nucleotide sequences with IMGT/GENE-DB human TR gene sequences. The TCRdist pipeline was used in a later analysis to assign CDR3 sequences and most-parsimonious VDJ recombination scenarios. In a later analysis, each TCR beta chain was defined by its CDR3 amino acid sequence together with its V-gene family, and reads lacking a unique V-gene family were excluded. As a way to deal with suspected cross-contamination and a sequencing artifact, a later analysis dropped 500 to 700 nucleotide sequences that were highly shared and had low generation probability. For each public chain, a later analysis derived a clonal expansion index from normalized ranks of inferred template counts within each repertoire. In a later analysis, generation probabilities were computed using a VDJ recombination model fitted to out-of-frame rearrangements, and the results were checked against IGoR. A later analysis scored TCR-TCR, TCR-HLA and TCR-CMV co-occurrence with hypergeometric tests, applying a repertoire-size bias correction to TCR pairs. To estimate false discovery rates, a later analysis permuted the HLA or CMV assignments 20 times. In a later analysis, co-occurring TCRs were grouped with DBSCAN, and TCRdist sequence similarity was added when clustering was performed within HLA-allele-positive subsets. For co-occurrence clustering, repertoires with fewer than 30,000 or more than 120,000 public chains were excluded, along with 5 or 6 repertoires with anomalous nucleotide sharing. The source is immuneACCESS, and TCRdb retained only in-frame sequences with V and J called. Part of the clones is not carried over; for the studies checked, unresolved V genes explain less than half of this, and the remainder is unexplained. V and J calls and clone size are copied from that table; D and trimming were computed from the DNA. The sample table holds 85,000 to 100,000 clones, of which approximately 72% were seen once. The ten largest account for more than 6% of the sample.

The cohort consisted of 600 or so healthy bone marrow donors. At the time of sampling, every cohort member was nominally healthy, though immune exposures that went unrecorded were likely present. The donor tested CMV seropositive and was one of the 289 seropositive cohort members. Every donor gave a peripheral blood sample, and the peripheral blood mononuclear cells from that sample were used for TCR beta sequencing. Genomic DNA extraction from the blood cell samples was performed with the Qiagen DNeasy Blood Extraction Kit. Regarding this clone: Its antigen is still unknown. No quality values exist for individual bases; no much larger clone is one base distant.

Measured from the cysteine to the phenylalanine, the CDR3 is 12 residues long. Only CDR3 DNA is held: 36 bases, read in frame from base 1. Taken from the germline V gene, the CDR1 and CDR2 loops are SGHVS and FNYEAQ. The TCR comes from a man aged 40-49 years in good health and CMV-seropositive. This sequence uses TRBV7-6 and TRBJ2-5, with the identity of the D gene unclear. The better agreement between TRBJ2-7 and the DNA end casts doubt on the J call. Sample: PBMCs. The CDR3 is CASSLVNNEQYF. The DNA sequence is as follows: TGTGCCAGCAGCTTAGTTAATAACGAGCAGTACTTC.